Following are 26 T cell receptor beta chains from one sample sequenced in a study of Graves' ophthalmopathy and Graves' hyperthyroidism. The study amplified TCR beta CDR3 regions using RNA transcripts. A first-round RT-PCR used HTBI primers, followed by a second-round multiplex PCR. TCRdb redid the calling of the multiplex PCR reads with MiXCR, one entry per CDR3 protein. Found here are about 740,000 distinct CDR3 sequences, 40% of them singletons; the top ten hold 44%. The source material was peripheral blood. The source of these receptors is an adult man with Graves' ophthalmopathy.

The V and J genes are TRBV5-1 and TRBJ1-2; 7 nucleotides line up with TRBD1. The CDR3 consists of 14 residues. Trimming removed 3 bases from V and 5 bases from J; junction bases left unmatched: 7. Germline loops: CDR1 SGHRS, CDR2 YFSETQ. The CDR3 protein is CASSWGDREYGYTF. The CDR3 DNA sequence: TGCGCCAGCAGCTGGGGAGACAGGGAGTATGGCTACACCTTC. Variable domain in full (rest from reference TRBV5-1 and TRBJ1-2): KAGVTQTPRYLIKTRGQQVTLSCSPISGHRSVSWYQQTPGQGLQFLFEYFSETQRNKGNFPGRFSGRQFSNSRSEMNVSTLELGDSALYLCASSWGDREYGYTFGSGTRLTVV.

The chain recombines TRBV19 with TRBJ2-5; possibly TRBD2 for D (7 bases). The V end was cut by 4 bases, the J end by 5 bases, with 17 bases between. CDR1 is LNHDA and CDR2 is SQIVND in the germline V gene (reference sequence). The CDR3 extends over 15 amino acids. The CDR3 loop is CASSTGGLRQETQYF. As DNA, the CDR3 is TGTGCCAGTAGTACCGGGGGGCTGAGACAGGAGACCCAGTACTTC.

This clonotype was counted at least ten times. The chain combines TRBV7-9 with TRBJ2-2; D unresolved. The CDR3 consists of 13 residues. CDR1 is SEHNR and CDR2 is FQNEAQ in the germline V gene (reference sequence). Deletions cut 6 bases from V and 5 bases from J, with 10 bases between. Here the CDR3 DNA reads TGTGCCAGCAGTTCCGTGGCGACCGGGGAGCTGTTTTTT. It encodes CASSSVATGELFF. The whole variable domain, remainder taken from reference TRBV7-9 and TRBJ2-2, is DTGVSQNPRHKITKRGQNVTFRCDPISEHNRLYWYRQTLGQGPEFLTYFQNEAQLEKSRLLSDRFSAERPKGSFSTLEIQRTEQGDSAMYLCASSSVATGELFFGEGSRLTVL.

This clonotype was observed a handful of times. The V gene is TRBV7-9, the J gene TRBJ2-7; 16 bases map to TRBD2. The germline V gene has CDR1 SEHNR and CDR2 FQNEAQ (reference sequence). V gave up 7 bases and J gave up 8 bases; unmatched junction bases: 5. The CDR3 is 14 residues long. The CDR3 protein is CASTEGLAGGKQYF. The CDR3 DNA follows: TGTGCCAGCACCGAGGGACTAGCGGGGGGGAAGCAGTACTTC.

This chain connects TRBV7-9 to TRBJ2-6; D possibly corresponds to TRBD1 (6 bases). Germline assignment: CDR1 SEHNR and CDR2 FQNEAQ (reference sequence). CDR3 size: 16 residues. V dropped 5 bases and J dropped 1 base, with 12 bases sitting between them. The CDR3 sequence: CASSPDSPSGANVLTF. In DNA form, the CDR3 reads TGTGCCAGCAGCCCGGACAGCCCTTCTGGGGCCAACGTCCTGACTTTC.

This clonotype has more than one count but fewer than ten. The rearrangement links TRBV5-6 to TRBJ2-7; the match to TRBD1 covers 9 bases. Looked up from germline, CDR1 is SGHDT and CDR2 is YYEEEE. V gave up 4 bases and J gave up 4 bases; unmatched junction bases: 15. This CDR3 is 17 amino acids long. The CDR3 sequence is CASSPSIGTGWTYEQYF. CDR3 coding DNA: TGTGCCAGCAGCCCCTCCATCGGGACAGGGTGGACGTACGAGCAGTACTTC. Filled out from reference TRBV5-6 and TRBJ2-7, the complete variable domain reads DAGVTQSPTHLIKTRGQQVTLRCSPKSGHDTVSWYQQALGQGPQFIFQYYEEEERQRGNFPDRFSGHQFPNYSSELNVNALLLGDSALYLCASSPSIGTGWTYEQYFGPGTRLTVT.

The genes are TRBV12-3 or TRBV12-4 and TRBJ2-5; D unresolved. V was clipped by 1 base and J by 5 bases, with 17 bases between them. The CDR3 totals 16 residues. Here the CDR3 reads CASSLGPPAVGETQYF. The CDR3 bases are TGTGCCAGCAGTTTAGGGCCTCCGGCAGTAGGCGAGACCCAGTACTTC.

A word on this clonotype: No DNA is shown, since the ends of the CDR3 on it are uncertain; the CDR3 is the one TCRdb lists. The rearrangement joins TRBV25-1 to TRBJ2-5. The CDR3 sequence runs 14 residues, both termini included. Germline values: CDR1 MGHDK, CDR2 SYGVNS. The CDR3 protein is CASSASYFGETQYF.

The sample holds many counts of this clonotype. V gene TRBV7-9 combines with J gene TRBJ1-6, with 9 nucleotides matching TRBD1. The V and J ends lost 4 bases and 8 bases, in that order; junction bases with no gene match: 6. This CDR3 contains 15 residues. Germline CDR1 SEHNR, CDR2 FQNEAQ (reference sequence). The CDR3 DNA reads TGTGCCAGCAGCTATGGGGACAGGGAACATTCACCCCTCCACTTT. This codes for CASSYGDREHSPLHF.

CDR3 sequence reads: CASSLDGSYYGYTF. The CDR3 region has the DNA TGTGCCAGCAGCTTAGATGGGTCATACTATGGCTACACCTTC. The gene calls are TRBV7-9 and TRBJ1-2, with D uncertain. The germline CDR1 and CDR2 sequences are SEHNR and FQNEAQ (reference sequence). V lost 1 base and J lost 3, with 9 bases in between. The CDR3 has 14 residues. Full variable domain (missing parts from reference TRBV7-9 and TRBJ1-2): DTGVSQNPRHKITKRGQNVTFRCDPISEHNRLYWYRQTLGQGPEFLTYFQNEAQLEKSRLLSDRFSAERPKGSFSTLEIQRTEQGDSAMYLCASSLDGSYYGYTFGSGTRLTVV.

The table lists this clonotype with a few counts. The chain joins TRBV7-9 to TRBJ2-3; weak D call: TRBD2 (6 bases). This CDR3 spans 13 amino acids. V was shortened by 5 bases and J by 4 bases, with 10 bases between the two germline ends. Germline-derived CDR1 and CDR2 are SEHNR and FQNEAQ (reference sequence). The CDR3: CASSTGGPDTQYF. Here the CDR3 DNA reads TGTGCCAGCAGCACCGGGGGTCCAGATACGCAGTATTTT.

There are a few counts of this clonotype. At one of its ends the junction is not consistent with the germline gene, which may arise from a read error. This CDR3 reads CASSYLAGTNYGYTF. In DNA, the CDR3 is TGTGCCAGCAGTTACTTGGCAGGGACGAACTATGGCTACACCTTC. The rearrangement joins TRBV10-3 to TRBJ1-2, with D perhaps matching TRBD1 (5 bases). The germline V gene encodes CDR1 ENHRY and CDR2 SYGVKD. The CDR3 extends over 15 amino acids.

This clonotype was seen many times. V is TRBV25-1 and J is TRBJ1-1; TRBD1 aligns across 7 bases. V lost 7 bases to trimming and J lost 1 base; unmatched junction nucleotides: 9. The CDR3 runs to 15 residues. Germline V gene lookup returns CDR1 MGHDK and CDR2 SYGVNS. CDR3 sequence: CASKETGTANTEAFF. CDR3 coding DNA: TGTGCCAGCAAAGAAACCGGGACAGCGAACACTGAAGCTTTCTTT.

V is TRBV20-1 and J is TRBJ2-5, with 8 bases fitting TRBD1. The germline CDR1 and CDR2 sequences are DFQATT and SNEGSKA (reference sequence). Unmatched junction bases numbered 7, after V lost 0 bases and J lost 1 base. The CDR3 spans 16 residues. Here the CDR3 reads CSARDQDREFQETQYF. CDR3 bases: TGCAGTGCTAGAGATCAGGACAGGGAGTTCCAAGAGACCCAGTACTTC.

There are many counts of this clonotype. The V gene is TRBV7-8, the J gene TRBJ1-1; D not certain. The length of the CDR3 is 14 residues. Germline CDR1 reads SGHVS; CDR2 reads FQNEAQ. Trimming pared 6 bases from V and 4 bases from J, leaving 15 bases between. For the CDR3, the DNA is TGTGCCAGCAGTACCGTCGGGGTGAGCACTGAAGCTTTCTTT. As protein: CASSTVGVSTEAFF.

This clonotype was seen at least ten times. The J gene is TRBJ1-2, the V gene TRBV29-1, with D hard to call. The ends were cut back, 0 bases at V and 0 bases at J, with 8 bases in the middle. This CDR3 has 14 residues. Germline assignment: CDR1 SQVTM and CDR2 ANQGSEA. The CDR3 DNA is TGCAGCGTTGAAGAGGCCCGAGCTAACTATGGCTACACCTTC. It codes for CSVEEARANYGYTF. Variable domain in full (rest from reference TRBV29-1 and TRBJ1-2): SAVISQKPSRDICQRGTSLTIQCQVDSQVTMMFWYRQQPGQSLTLIATANQGSEATYESGFVIDKFPISRPNLTFSTLTVSNMSPEDSSIYLCSVEEARANYGYTFGSGTRLTVV.

CDR3 region: CSAREPGTANTEAFF. The CDR3 DNA reads TGCAGTGCTAGAGAGCCGGGGACGGCGAACACTGAAGCTTTCTTT. This chain uses TRBV20-1 with TRBJ1-1; D possibly corresponds to TRBD1 (5 bases). Germline CDR1 DFQATT, CDR2 SNEGSKA (reference sequence). Deletions cut 0 bases from V and 1 base from J, with 12 bases between. This CDR3 region has 15 residues.

This clonotype was found many times. The chain couples TRBV10-3 to TRBJ1-3; tentatively, D is TRBD1 (5 bases). Germline CDR1 ENHRY, CDR2 SYGVKD. The CDR3 spans 15 residues. V was cut by 3 bases and J by 0 bases, with 9 bases left in between. DNA of the CDR3: TGTGCCATCAGTGAACGGGGGACCTCTGGAAACACCATATATTTT. This codes for CAISERGTSGNTIYF.

The table lists this clonotype with many counts. This sequence joins TRBV7-2 and TRBJ2-2; TRBD1 agrees at 8 bases. There are 13 residues in the CDR3. Germline CDR1 and CDR2: SGHTA and FQGNSA. V lost 11 bases, J lost 2 bases, and 4 bases stayed unmatched. The CDR3 reads CAWTGTNTGELFF. CDR3 coding DNA: TGTGCCTGGACAGGGACTAACACCGGGGAGCTGTTTTTT.

This clonotype has a count of ten or more. This rearrangement joins TRBV9 to TRBJ2-6; possibly TRBD1 for D (5 bases). Per the germline V gene, CDR1 is SGDLS and CDR2 is YYNGEE. V lost 3 bases and J 2 bases, leaving 12 bases between the germline ends. This CDR3 is 16 amino acids long. The CDR3 sequence is CASSARTGAGANVLTF. CDR3 nucleotide sequence: TGTGCCAGCAGCGCCCGAACAGGTGCTGGGGCCAACGTCCTGACTTTC.

This clonotype was picked up a small number of times. The J gene is TRBJ1-2, the V gene TRBV10-3, with TRBD1 as a possible D gene (5 bases). The CDR3 extends over 18 amino acids. From germline, CDR1 is ENHRY and CDR2 SYGVKD. Trimming shortened V by 1 base and J by 4 bases, and 22 bases separated the two germline ends. CDR3 DNA sequence: TGTGCCATCAGTGAGTTCTTGATTCGCCGGGGACGTTCCTATGGCTACACCTTC. The encoded protein is CAISEFLIRRGRSYGYTF.

The genes are TRBV20-1 and TRBJ2-7; weak D call: TRBD1 (6 bases). Germline CDR1 and CDR2: DFQATT and SNEGSKA (reference sequence). This CDR3 spans 13 amino acids. V dropped 6 bases and J dropped 2 bases, with 14 bases sitting between them. CDR3 in amino acids: CSAFGQSAYEQYF. For the CDR3, the DNA is TGCAGTGCATTTGGACAGTCAGCCTACGAGCAGTACTTC.

This chain connects TRBV2 to TRBJ2-3; the match to TRBD1 covers 7 bases. This CDR3 comprises 16 residues. From germline, CDR1 is SNHLY and CDR2 FYNNEI. J was trimmed by 4 bases and V by 6 bases; bases with no gene match: 13. The CDR3 DNA is TGTGCCAGCAGAGACAACAGGGGTACTGAAGCAGATACGCAGTATTTT. This codes for CASRDNRGTEADTQYF. The whole variable domain, remainder taken from reference TRBV2 and TRBJ2-3, is EPEVTQTPSHQVTQMGQEVILRCVPISNHLYFYWYRQILGQKVEFLVSFYNNEISEKSEIFDDQFSVERPDGSNFTLKIRSTKLEDSAMYFCASRDNRGTEADTQYFGPGTRLTVL.

Many counts were recorded for this clonotype. This sequence joins TRBV5-5 and TRBJ2-5, with 10 positions matching TRBD1. Germline CDR1 and CDR2: SGHKS and YYEKEE (reference sequence). The CDR3 spans 15 residues. The ends lost 3 bases at V and 3 bases at J; junction bases unmatched: 5. The CDR3, as DNA: TGTGCCAGCAGCTCGACAGGGGGCCGGGAAGAGACCCAGTACTTC. Amino acids: CASSSTGGREETQYF. Filled out from reference TRBV5-5 and TRBJ2-5, the complete variable domain reads DAGVTQSPTHLIKTRGQQVTLRCSPISGHKSVSWYQQVLGQGPQFIFQYYEKEERGRGNFPDRFSARQFPNYSSELNVNALLLGDSALYLCASSSTGGREETQYFGPGTRLLVL.

This clonotype was counted once. The chain links TRBV10-3 to TRBJ2-7, with D possibly matching TRBD1 (6 bases). Germline V gene lookup returns CDR1 ENHRY and CDR2 SYGVKD. This CDR3 spans 12 amino acids. V dropped 3 bases and J dropped 7 bases, with 10 bases sitting between them. CDR3 nucleotides: TGTGCCATCAGTGACCTAACAGGGGAGCAGTACTTC. Amino acid sequence: CAISDLTGEQYF.

The V call is TRBV5-1, the J call TRBJ2-5, with a tentative D call TRBD1 (6 bases). Germline V lookup: CDR1 SGHRS, CDR2 YFSETQ. The CDR3 runs to 15 residues. Trimming took off 1 base at V and 5 bases at J, with 15 bases between the two ends. This CDR3 reads CASSLQGQPDETQYF. The CDR3, as DNA: TGCGCCAGCAGCTTGCAAGGACAGCCCGACGAGACCCAGTACTTC.